Below are 14 T cell receptor beta chains sequenced from a single sample in a study of T cells in women clearing cervical HPV infection. Clones were read by immunoSEQ multiplex PCR, and TCRdb kept only the in-frame ones, dropping some. Its table records fewer than 30,000 clones. Material for sequencing was blood buffy coat. The receptors originated from a woman aged 18-69 years with a cervical HPV16 infection that either progressed to CIN3+ or cleared (not recorded which).

With regard to this clone: The read ends 3 residues shy of where the CDR3 ends; the end is completed using the germline J gene. V is TRBV20-1 and J is TRBJ2-3, with 7 bases fitting TRBD1. V trimming: 3 bases; J trimming: 2 bases; junction bases outside the gene matches: 8. Germline V gives CDR1 DFQATT, CDR2 SNEGSKA (reference sequence). This CDR3 has 15 residues. CDR3: CSARDAGTATDTQYF. The CDR3 bases that were read are TGCAGTGCTAGGGACGCCGGGACAGCCACAGATACG.

This clone is labeled medium-sized (0.01 to 0.1%) based on frequency. The missing CDR3 end, 3 residues past where the read stops, is filled in from the germline J gene. J is TRBJ2-3 and V is TRBV30, with TRBD2 matching 7 bases. Germline CDR1 is GTSNPN and CDR2 is SVGIG (reference sequence). The CDR3 sequence is 12 residues long. CDR3 amino acids: CASHRAGESQYF. CDR3 bases read: TGTGCCTCCCATCGGGCGGGAGAATCG.

For this clone: The read gets to within 3 residues of the CDR3 end, and the germline J gene fills in the rest. This chain joins TRBV7-8 and TRBJ1-4; 7 nucleotides line up with TRBD1. The CDR3 has 15 residues. The V gene end was trimmed by 2 bases and the J gene end by 6 bases; junction bases not matched to a gene: 6. Germline CDR1 is SGHVS and CDR2 is FQNEAQ. CDR3 sequence reads: CASSLRGGWDEKLFF. The sequenced part of the CDR3 DNA is TGTGCCAGCAGCTTAAGAGGGGGCTGGGATGAAAAA.

This clone is medium-sized (0.01 to 0.1%) by frequency. CDR3 sequence reads: CSVEDLAGDNYEQYF. The CDR3 bases that were read are TGCAGCGTTGAAGACCTAGCGGGAGATAACTACGAG. The chain recombines TRBV29-1 with TRBJ2-7; 10 bases are shared with TRBD2. With the read ending 3 residues before the CDR3 end, the germline J gene is used to fill in that end. Germline V gene lookup returns CDR1 SQVTM and CDR2 ANQGSEA. This CDR3 spans 15 amino acids. The V and J ends lost 0 bases and 3 bases, in that order; junction bases with no gene match: 5.

Comments on this clone: The CDR3 end lies 3 residues beyond the end of the read and is filled in from the germline J gene. Other DNA sequences in the same sample also yield this CDR3. The V and J genes are TRBV20-1 and TRBJ2-7; the D gene is possibly TRBD2 (7 bases). Between the trimmed V and J ends, which lost 6 bases and 6 bases, there was a span of 18 bases. This CDR3 region has 13 residues. Germline loops: CDR1 DFQATT, CDR2 SNEGSKA (reference sequence). This chain's CDR3 is CSAWGLAASEQYF. CDR3 DNA (partial): TGCAGTGCCTGGGGGCTAGCGGCCTCCGAG.

Regarding this clone: The CDR3 is cut off 3 residues early in the read; its end comes from the germline J gene. V is TRBV19 and J is TRBJ1-4, with TRBD1 matching 7 bases. The CDR3 extends over 11 amino acids. The germline V gene has CDR1 LNHDA and CDR2 SQIVND (reference sequence). After removal of 5 bases from V and 10 bases from J, the junction contained 1 base not matched to a gene. The CDR3 bases that were read are TGTGCCAGTAGTGACAGGGCAAAA. Translation gives CASSDRAK. In full, the CDR3 reads CASSDRAKLFF.

Worth noting for this clone: The CDR3 goes on 3 residues after the read ends, and that part is filled in from the germline J gene. The chain couples TRBV20-1 to TRBJ2-7, with D perhaps matching TRBD1 (6 bases). Trimming pared 3 bases from V and 5 bases from J, leaving 17 bases between. The CDR3 totals 14 residues. Per germline, CDR1 DFQATT and CDR2 SNEGSKA (reference sequence). Partial CDR3 DNA: TGCAGTGCTAGGGTAGGGCAGGGGAAGAACGAG. Translation gives CSARVGQGKNE. The whole CDR3 region reads CSARVGQGKNEQYF.

With respect to this clone: The CDR3 is cut off 3 residues early in the read; its end comes from the germline J gene. The chain recombines TRBV20-1 with TRBJ2-7; 8 nucleotides line up with TRBD1. Germline V CDR1 and CDR2: DFQATT, SNEGSKA (reference sequence). This CDR3 spans 14 amino acids. V trimming: 3 bases; J trimming: 3 bases; junction bases outside the gene matches: 7. CDR3 DNA, as far as it was read: TGCAGTGCTAGGTGGGACAGGACATTCTACGAG. Its translation: CSARWDRTFYE. The entire CDR3 protein is CSARWDRTFYEQYF.

Concerning this clone: The CDR3 end falls 3 residues outside the read, so it is completed with the germline J gene. The chain is built from TRBV5-1 and TRBJ2-5; D is perhaps TRBD1 (6 bases). The V gene's germline CDR1 is SGHRS and CDR2 YFSETQ. This CDR3 is 15 amino acids long. V shed 4 bases and J shed 5 bases, with 18 bases lying between them. Here the CDR3 reads CASSGGYRAGETQYF. CDR3 DNA (partial): TGCGCCAGCAGCGGGGGATACAGGGCAGGGGAGACC.

As for this clone: Read sequence stops 3 residues before the CDR3 end, and the germline J gene provides the missing end. The chain couples TRBV5-5 to TRBJ1-2, with D perhaps matching TRBD1 (5 bases). Trimming took 1 base from V and 5 from J, leaving 12 bases between them. The CDR3 runs to 14 residues. Germline CDR1 and CDR2: SGHKS and YYEKEE (reference sequence). The sequenced part of the CDR3 DNA is TGTGCCAGCAGCTTGTCCAGAGGGGTGTATGGC. Translated: CASSLSRGVYG. The complete CDR3 reads CASSLSRGVYGYTF.

As concerns this clone: The read finishes 3 residues shy of the CDR3 end, and the germline J gene is used to complete it. V gene TRBV11-2 combines with J gene TRBJ2-1, with TRBD2 as a possible D gene (5 bases). This CDR3 is 15 amino acids long. Germline lookup yields CDR1 SGHAT and CDR2 FQNNGV. Trimming removed 3 bases at V and 0 bases at J, with 9 bases between. The CDR3 region is CASSFQRSSYNEQFF. Incomplete CDR3 DNA: TGTGCCAGCAGCTTCCAGCGGAGCTCCTACAATGAG.

Remarks on this clone: Read sequence stops 3 residues before the CDR3 end, and the germline J gene provides the missing end. This chain joins TRBV20-1 and TRBJ1-5, with unresolved D. From germline, CDR1 is DFQATT and CDR2 SNEGSKA (reference sequence). The V gene lost 3 bases and the J gene lost 3 bases, with 15 bases spanning the gap. The CDR3 has 15 residues. The part of the CDR3 DNA that was read is TGCAGTGCTAGTCTCCAAGGGTCTTCCAATCAGCCC. Translating gives CSASLQGSSNQP. The CDR3 in its entirety is CSASLQGSSNQPQHF.

In the case of this clone: Read coverage stops 3 residues before the CDR3 terminus; the germline J gene supplies the remainder. The genes are TRBV10-3 and TRBJ2-2, with TRBD1 identical over 7 bases. The germline gives CDR1 ENHRY, CDR2 SYGVKD. The CDR3 runs to 16 residues. The CDR3 region is CAISTDRDATNEKLFF. Partial CDR3 DNA: TGTGCCATCTCCACTGACAGGGATGCAACTAATGAAAAG.

The covered CDR3 bases are TGTGCCAGCAGTCGCCAGACAGGGGGCCAG. This gives the protein CASSRQTGGQ. The entire CDR3 is CASSRQTGGQYTF. This chain uses TRBV14 with TRBJ1-2; 10 positions match TRBD1. From the germline J gene comes the end of the CDR3, since the read stops 3 residues before it. This CDR3 has 13 amino acids. Looked up from germline, CDR1 is SGHDN and CDR2 is FVKESK.